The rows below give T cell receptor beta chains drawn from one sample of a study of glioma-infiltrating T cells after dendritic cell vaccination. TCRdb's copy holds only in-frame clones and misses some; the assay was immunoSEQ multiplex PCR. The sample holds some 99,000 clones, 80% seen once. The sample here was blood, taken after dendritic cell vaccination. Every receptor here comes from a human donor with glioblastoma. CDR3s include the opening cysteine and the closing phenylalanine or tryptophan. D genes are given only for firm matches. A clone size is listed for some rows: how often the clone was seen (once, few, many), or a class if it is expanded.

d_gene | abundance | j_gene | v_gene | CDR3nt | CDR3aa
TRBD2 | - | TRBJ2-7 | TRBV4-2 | TGTGCCAGCAGCCCTTTGGCGGGAGGCACTGCGTCCGAGCAGTACTTC | CASSPLAGGTASEQYF
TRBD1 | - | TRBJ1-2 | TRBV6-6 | TGTGCCAGCAGCCCCCTAGGGGACAGGGGTAGCTACACCTTC | CASSPLGDRGSYTF
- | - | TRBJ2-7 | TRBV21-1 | TGTGCCAGCAGCATCAGACAGGGGGCTAGCGGGACCTACGAGCAGTACTTC | CASSIRQGASGTYEQYF
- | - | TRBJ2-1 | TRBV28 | TGTGCCAGCACCATGGACTGGACGAATGAGCAGTTCTTC | CASTMDWTNEQFF
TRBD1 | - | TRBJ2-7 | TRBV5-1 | TGCGCCAGCAGTGCGCCACCAGGGACAGGGGGCAACCACGAGCAGTACTTC | CASSAPPGTGGNHEQYF
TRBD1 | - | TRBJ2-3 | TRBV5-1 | TGCGCCAGCACTGTGACAGGGGCCTCCACAGATACGCAGTATTTT | CASTVTGASTDTQYF
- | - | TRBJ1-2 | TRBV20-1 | TGCAGTGCTAGCGACAGCTATGGCTACACCTTC | CSASDSYGYTF
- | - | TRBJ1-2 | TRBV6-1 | TGTGCCAGCAGTGAACAGGCTGGGCAGGGCTATGGCTACACCTTC | CASSEQAGQGYGYTF
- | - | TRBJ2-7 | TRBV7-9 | TGTGCCAGCAGCTCACCAGGGTCTTACGAGCAGTACTTC | CASSSPGSYEQYF
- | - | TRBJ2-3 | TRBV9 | TGTGCCAGCAGCGTAGCTAAGGGGGCAGATACGCAGTATTTT | CASSVAKGADTQYF
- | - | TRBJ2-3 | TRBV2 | TGTGCCAGCAGTGATCTCACAGATACGCAGTATTTT | CASSDLTDTQYF
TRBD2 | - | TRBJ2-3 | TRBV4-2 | TGTGCCAGCAGCCCCTACGGGACTAGCGGGAGCCCCCTAACAGATACGCAGTATTTT | CASSPYGTSGSPLTDTQYF
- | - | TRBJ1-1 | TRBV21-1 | TGTGCCAGCAGCTCTCCACCGGGACAGAGGACTGAAGCTTTCTTT | CASSSPPGQRTEAFF
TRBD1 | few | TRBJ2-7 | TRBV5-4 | TGTGCCAGCAGCCGGAATCCCGGGACAGGGGTCAAAAGGAACTACGAGCAGTACTTC | CASSRNPGTGVKRNYEQYF
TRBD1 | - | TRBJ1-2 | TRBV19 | TGTGCCAGTAGTACCGGGACAGCGGCCTATGGCTACACCTTC | CASSTGTAAYGYTF
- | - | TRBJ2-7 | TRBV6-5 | TGTGCCAGCAGCTTACCCACAGGGTCCTACGAGCAGTACTTC | CASSLPTGSYEQYF
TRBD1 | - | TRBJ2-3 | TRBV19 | TGTGCCAGTAGGACAGGGGCCACAGATACGCAGTATTTT | CASRTGATDTQYF
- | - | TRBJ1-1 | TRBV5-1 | TGCGCCAGCAGCTTTGGGGAAGGGAGCACTGAAGCTTTCTTT | CASSFGEGSTEAFF
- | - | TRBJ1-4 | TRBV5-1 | TGCGCCAGCAGCTTGGATTCCTCAACTAATGAAAAACTGTTTTTT | CASSLDSSTNEKLFF
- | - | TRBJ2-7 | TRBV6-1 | TGTGCCAGCACGGGAAACGGCTACGAGCAGTACTTC | CASTGNGYEQYF
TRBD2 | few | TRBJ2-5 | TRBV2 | TGTGCCAGCAGACGAGTGTCACTAGCGGGGGGGCAAGAGACCCAGTACTTC | CASRRVSLAGGQETQYF
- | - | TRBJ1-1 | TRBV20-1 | TGCACGCCGCCGGGTGCTGAAGCTTTCTTT | CTPPGAEAFF
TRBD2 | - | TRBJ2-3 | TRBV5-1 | TGCGCCAGCAGCCCCCACCGGACTAGCGGAAGCACAGATACGCAGTATTTT | CASSPHRTSGSTDTQYF